This T cell receptor (beta chain) was sequenced in a study of OX40 agonist ivuxolimab in advanced cancers. Study information: The dose-escalation cohort was about 83% male, with a mean age of around 60 years, ranging about 20 to 79.

V was clipped by 2 bases and J by 4 bases; unmatched bases: 9. This CDR3 region has 15 residues. CDR1 is GTSNPN and CDR2 is SVGIG in the germline V gene (reference sequence). Profiling relied on immunoSEQ multiplex PCR, and the TCRdb table lists in-frame clones only, not all of them. The sample carries tens of thousands of clones, 65% to 85% recorded once. Comment on this clone: No antigen is known for it.

Study-level findings and limits: Among the lowest levels of clonal expansion were found in partial responders at 0.1-3.0 mg/kg.

This specimen consisted of CD4+ or CD8+ T cells sorted from blood, obtained in a trial of the OX40 agonist ivuxolimab. The clonotype originates from an adult with an advanced solid tumor such as melanoma, head and neck, liver or kidney cancer. V and J are TRBV30 and TRBJ1-2; 8 nucleotides match TRBD1. CDR3 region: CAWSRGTGFGYGYTF. The DNA for the CDR3 is TGTGCCTGGAGTAGGGGGACAGGCTTCGGCTATGGCTACACCTTC.